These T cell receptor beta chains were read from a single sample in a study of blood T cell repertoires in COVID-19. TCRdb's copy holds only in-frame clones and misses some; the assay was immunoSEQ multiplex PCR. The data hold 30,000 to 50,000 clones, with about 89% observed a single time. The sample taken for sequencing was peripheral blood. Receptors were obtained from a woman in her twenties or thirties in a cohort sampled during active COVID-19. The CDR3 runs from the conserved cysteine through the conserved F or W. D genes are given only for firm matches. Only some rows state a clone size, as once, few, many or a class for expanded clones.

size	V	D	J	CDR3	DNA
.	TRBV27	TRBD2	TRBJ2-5	CASSLSSGEGETQYF	TGTGCCAGCAGTTTATCTTCGGGGGAGGGAGAGACCCAGTACTTC
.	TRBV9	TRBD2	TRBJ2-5	CASSGGGQETQYF	TGTGCCAGCAGCGGGGGGGGCCAAGAGACCCAGTACTTC
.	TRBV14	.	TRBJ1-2	CASSQGRGSYGYTF	TGTGCCAGCAGCCAAGGGCGGGGATCCTATGGCTACACCTTC
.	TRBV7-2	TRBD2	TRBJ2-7	CASSLEAGEHYEQYF	TGTGCCAGCAGCTTAGAGGCGGGAGAACACTACGAGCAGTACTTC
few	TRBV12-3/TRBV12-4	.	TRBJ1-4	CASSWAGNEKLFF	TGTGCCAGCAGTTGGGCGGGTAATGAAAAACTGTTTTTT
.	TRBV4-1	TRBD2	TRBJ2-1	CASSRPGLADNEQFF	TGCGCCAGCAGCCGTCCGGGACTAGCGGACAATGAGCAGTTCTTC
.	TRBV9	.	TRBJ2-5	CASSVGGRETQYF	TGTGCCAGCAGCGTAGGAGGTCGGGAGACCCAGTACTTC
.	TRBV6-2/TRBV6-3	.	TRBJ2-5	CASSYSGTSQETQYF	TGTGCCAGCAGTTACTCGGGGACATCCCAAGAGACCCAGTACTTC
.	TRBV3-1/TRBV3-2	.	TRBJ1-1	CASSPLRGTEAFF	TGTGCCAGCAGCCCACTCAGGGGTACTGAAGCTTTCTTT
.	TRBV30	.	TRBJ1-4	CAWSVAPSNEKLFF	TGTGCCTGGAGTGTAGCACCCTCTAATGAAAAACTGTTTTTT
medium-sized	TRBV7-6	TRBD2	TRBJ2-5	CASSLGASGGETQYF	TGTGCCAGCAGCTTAGGAGCTAGCGGAGGAGAGACCCAGTACTTC
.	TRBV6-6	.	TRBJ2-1	CASSPDRLSYNEQFF	TGTGCCAGCAGCCCCGACAGGCTCTCCTACAATGAGCAGTTCTTC
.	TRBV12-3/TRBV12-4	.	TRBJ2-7	CASSFNYGDEQYF	TGTGCCAGCAGTTTTAACTATGGAGACGAGCAGTACTTC
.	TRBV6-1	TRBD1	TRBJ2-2	CASSELSHRGTGELFF	TGTGCCAGCAGTGAGCTATCGCACAGGGGCACCGGGGAGCTGTTTTTT
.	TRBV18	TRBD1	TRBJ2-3	CASSPTGQGKPTDTQYF	TGTGCCAGCTCACCAACGGGACAGGGAAAACCCACAGATACGCAGTATTTT
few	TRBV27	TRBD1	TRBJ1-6	CASSSPGTAYSPLHF	TGTGCCAGCAGTTCCCCCGGGACAGCATATTCACCCCTCCACTTT
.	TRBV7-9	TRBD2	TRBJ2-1	CASSNGVAGGESYNEQFF	TGTGCCAGCAGCAACGGGGTAGCGGGAGGCGAATCCTACAATGAGCAGTTCTTC